What follows are 19 T cell receptor beta chains derived from one specimen sequenced in a study of blood T cell repertoires in COVID-19. Profiled with immunoSEQ multiplex PCR; TCRdb holds only in-frame clones, not every one. The sample includes under 85,000 clones, approximately 87% of them seen just once. Material for sequencing was peripheral blood. The receptors shown here come from a man of 80 years or more in a cohort sampled during active COVID-19.

This chain joins TRBV19 and TRBJ2-5, with 7 bases that match TRBD1. V was pared by 4 bases and J by 1 base, with 9 bases of the junction left unmatched. The CDR3 covers 16 residues. Per the germline V gene, CDR1 is LNHDA and CDR2 is SQIVND (reference sequence). Here the CDR3 reads CASSRGQRPPQETQYF. The CDR3 bases are TGTGCCAGTAGTAGGGGACAGAGGCCCCCCCAAGAGACCCAGTACTTC.

The genes are TRBV11-2 and TRBJ1-2; TRBD1 is a possible D gene (5 bases). Trimming shortened V by 4 bases and J by 7 bases, and 13 bases separated the two germline ends. The CDR3 is 13 amino acids. The germline V gene encodes CDR1 SGHAT and CDR2 FQNNGV. CDR3 loop: CASSSPWGVGYTF. Written as DNA, the CDR3 is TGTGCCAGCAGCTCCCCGTGGGGGGTTGGCTACACCTTC.

This sequence joins TRBV15 and TRBJ1-2, with 9 bases fitting TRBD1. J was trimmed by 4 bases and V by 3 bases; bases with no gene match: 6. The CDR3 is 15 residues long. Per the germline V gene, CDR1 is LNHNV and CDR2 is YYDKDF (reference sequence). DNA for the CDR3: TGTGCCACCAGCAGGTGGGACAGGGTCATCTATGGCTACACCTTC. This translates into CATSRWDRVIYGYTF.

This clone showed up just once. CDR3 sequence reads: CASSLAGTGGETQYF. CDR3 bases: TGCGCCAGCAGCTTGGCCGGGACAGGGGGGGAGACCCAGTACTTC. The J gene is TRBJ2-5, the V gene TRBV5-1; 11 nucleotides align to TRBD1. Germline V gives CDR1 SGHRS, CDR2 YFSETQ. V trimming: 0 bases; J trimming: 5 bases; junction bases outside the gene matches: 3. CDR3 length: 15 residues.

This clone showed up just once. CDR3 bases: TGCGCCAGTTGCGACAGTCTCTACGAGCAGTACTTC. Amino acids: CASCDSLYEQYF. The chain combines TRBV10-2 with TRBJ2-7; tentative D call: TRBD1 (5 bases). The CDR3 runs 12 residues. The germline V gene encodes CDR1 WSHSY and CDR2 SAAADI. Trimming left V 9 bases short and J 3 bases short, with 12 bases between.

This chain links TRBV23-1 with TRBJ1-4; D might be TRBD1 (6 bases). TRBV23-1 is treated as an ORF (open reading frame) with a function not yet certain. The CDR3 is 15 amino acids. The V end was cut by 7 bases, the J end by 3 bases, with 15 bases between. CDR3 sequence (DNA): TGCGCCAGCACGAACCAGACAGGAGCTAATGAAAAACTGTTTTTT. The encoded protein is CASTNQTGANEKLFF.

The rearrangement links TRBV4-2 to TRBJ1-1; possible D gene TRBD1, 6 bases. Trimming stripped 0 bases from V and 9 bases from J, with 11 bases between. The length of the CDR3 is 13 residues. Germline loops: CDR1 LGHNA, CDR2 YNFKEQ. The CDR3 DNA sequence: TGTGCCAGCAGCCAAGAAAGGGGGGGGAAAGCTTTCTTT. Its protein product is CASSQERGGKAFF.

This clone was observed a handful of times. The V and J genes are TRBV7-2 and TRBJ1-3, with D maybe TRBD1 (6 bases). The germline V gene has CDR1 SGHTA and CDR2 FQGNSA. Trimming took 2 bases from V and 3 from J, leaving 14 bases between them. CDR3 length equals 16 residues. The CDR3 sequence is CASSLRAGASGNTIYF. The CDR3 coding sequence is TGTGCCAGCAGCTTAAGGGCAGGGGCAAGTGGAAACACCATATATTTT.

The sample holds one count of this clone. The chain has TRBV6-2 or TRBV6-3 and TRBJ1-2, with 9 nucleotides matching TRBD1. The germline gives CDR1 MNHEY, CDR2 SVGEGT. J lost 6 bases, V lost 3 bases, and 11 bases had no gene match. This CDR3 contains 16 residues. This CDR3 reads CASSYMGTGRINGYTF. The DNA for the CDR3 is TGTGCCAGCAGTTATATGGGGACAGGGAGGATCAATGGCTACACCTTC.

The V call is TRBV23-1, the J call TRBJ2-3, with D uncertain. TRBV23-1 is filed as an ORF, its function uncertain. The length of the CDR3 is 18 residues. Trimming left V 3 bases short and J 8 bases short, with 27 bases between. CDR3 in DNA: TGCGCCAGCAGTCATCGGATAAGGCAGAAACCACATGTAGCTACGCAGTATTTT. Its protein product is CASSHRIRQKPHVATQYF.

The V call is TRBV6-2 or TRBV6-3, the J call TRBJ2-7, with D possibly TRBD2 on 5 matching bases. The length of the CDR3 is 12 residues. Trimming removed 0 bases at V and 12 bases at J, with 12 bases between. Per the germline V gene, CDR1 is MNHEY and CDR2 is SVGEGT. The CDR3 sequence is CASSYSANEGYF. CDR3 nucleotide sequence: TGTGCCAGCAGTTACTCTGCGAACGAGGGGTACTTC.

V and J are TRBV18 and TRBJ2-5; TRBD1 aligns across 9 bases. V shed 2 bases, J shed 5 bases, and the junction held 6 bases outside the gene matches. Germline V gene lookup returns CDR1 KGHSH and CDR2 LQKENI. The CDR3 length is 15 residues. The CDR3: CASSPMGQGMETQYF. The CDR3 region has the DNA TGTGCCAGCTCACCAATGGGACAGGGAATGGAGACCCAGTACTTC.

The CDR3 spells CASTYSNQPQHF. CDR3 nucleotide sequence: TGTGCCAGCACCTATAGCAATCAGCCCCAGCATTTT. The chain couples TRBV12-3 or TRBV12-4 to TRBJ1-5; D gene ambiguous. The CDR3 loop spans 12 amino acids. V was shortened by 7 bases and J by 0 bases, with 4 bases between the two germline ends.

This rearrangement joins TRBV3-1 (or the pseudogene TRBV3-2) to TRBJ1-1; D not resolved. The germline V and J ends were trimmed by 3 bases and 1 base, with 6 bases remaining between them. Germline CDR1 LGHDT, CDR2 YNNKEL (reference sequence). The CDR3 runs 13 residues. CDR3 coding DNA: TGTGCCAGCAGCCACGGTCAGAACACTGAAGCTTTCTTT. Translating gives CASSHGQNTEAFF.

DNA of the CDR3: TGTGCCAGCAGTGAAGTATCGGTAAACGGGGAGCTGTTTTTT. This gives the protein CASSEVSVNGELFF. The chain has TRBV6-1 and TRBJ2-2; D unresolved. The CDR3 consists of 14 residues. The germline V gene has CDR1 MNHNS and CDR2 SASEGT. Trimming shortened V by 1 base and J by 7 bases, and 10 bases separated the two germline ends.

The chain couples TRBV18 to TRBJ2-5, with D possibly being TRBD1 (6 bases). The germline V and J ends were trimmed by 3 bases and 10 bases, with 9 bases remaining between them. CDR3 size: 11 residues. Germline V gene data show CDR1 as KGHSH and CDR2 as LQKENI. The CDR3 sequence: CASSPSGDQYF. CDR3 bases: TGTGCCAGCTCACCCTCAGGGGACCAGTACTTC.

This chain joins TRBV12-5 and TRBJ1-2, with D tentatively TRBD1 (5 bases). Per the germline V gene, CDR1 is LGHNT and CDR2 is FRNRAP. The CDR3 runs 15 residues. The V end was cut by 6 bases, the J end by 4 bases, with 18 bases between. The CDR3 loop is CASGRPSGEGYGYTF. The DNA for the CDR3 is TGTGCTAGTGGCCGCCCCTCGGGGGAAGGCTATGGCTACACCTTC.

V gene TRBV15 combines with J gene TRBJ2-6; D is possibly TRBD1 (6 bases). The ends were cut back, 8 bases at V and 0 bases at J, with 11 bases in the middle. CDR1 and CDR2 (germline): LNHNV, YYDKDF (reference sequence). The CDR3 runs 15 residues. The CDR3 loop reads CATSDRTSGANVLTF. The CDR3, as DNA: TGTGCCACCTCCGACAGGACCTCTGGGGCCAACGTCCTGACTTTC.

Written as DNA, the CDR3 is TGCGCCAGCAGCTTGAGGGGTCCTAGCGGGGGGCCGGTTGATACGCAGTATTTT. Encoded protein: CASSLRGPSGGPVDTQYF. The chain combines TRBV5-1 with TRBJ2-3, with 11 bases fitting TRBD2. This CDR3 has 18 amino acids. In germline, CDR1 is SGHRS, CDR2 YFSETQ. With V trimmed by 1 base and J by 6 bases, 13 bases remained unmatched.